These 19 T cell receptor beta chains share one sample of origin, sequenced in a study of blood T cells in healthy people across ages. Then a second PCR, running roughly 7 to 11 cycles, was carried out with a sample-barcoded 5' primer and a J-beta primer mix. A single record per CDR3 protein comes from TCRdb applying MiXCR to the 5' RACE reads. Here the sample spans 1.2 million to 1.5 million distinct CDR3 sequences, 35% to 45% being singletons. The sequenced sample consisted of blood. The receptors shown here come from a woman between 18 and 29 years old in good health.

This clonotype appeared a few times. J is TRBJ2-1 and V is TRBV5-5; D could derive from TRBD1 or TRBD2 (6 bases each). V was cut by 3 bases and J by 6 bases, with 16 bases left in between. The CDR3 totals 15 residues. Per germline, CDR1 SGHKS and CDR2 YYEKEE (reference sequence). CDR3 nucleotide sequence: TGTGCCAGCAGCTCCCACGGGGGCCAGGGCAATGAGCAGTTCTTC. Translated, it gives CASSSHGGQGNEQFF.

The rearrangement uses TRBV2 and TRBJ1-4; tentative D call: TRBD1 (6 bases). The CDR3 runs 14 residues. With 1 base removed from V and 10 bases from J, the gap between germline ends came to 13 bases. CDR1 SNHLY and CDR2 FYNNEI come from the germline V gene. CDR3 amino acids: CASSEESGGRKLFF. DNA of the CDR3: TGTGCCAGCAGTGAAGAGTCGGGGGGCCGAAAACTGTTTTTT. Supplemented by reference TRBV2 and TRBJ1-4, the full variable domain reads EPEVTQTPSHQVTQMGQEVILRCVPISNHLYFYWYRQILGQKVEFLVSFYNNEISEKSEIFDDQFSVERPDGSNFTLKIRSTKLEDSAMYFCASSEESGGRKLFFGSGTQLSVL.

V is TRBV10-2 and J is TRBJ2-1, with 8 bases identical to TRBD2. The ends lost 1 base at V and 6 bases at J; junction bases unmatched: 5. From germline, CDR1 is WSHSY and CDR2 SAAADI. The CDR3 is 15 residues long. The CDR3: CASSEFGGGTNEQFF. CDR3 nucleotide sequence: TGCGCCAGCAGTGAGTTTGGCGGGGGGACCAATGAGCAGTTCTTC.

This chain joins TRBV20-1 and TRBJ2-7; TRBD1 matches at 10 bases. Per germline, CDR1 DFQATT and CDR2 SNEGSKA (reference sequence). Losses at the gene ends were 2 bases for V and 4 bases for J; bases not matched to a gene: 8. The CDR3 is 15 residues long. The CDR3 sequence is CSARKMGQGIYEQYF. The CDR3 DNA reads TGCAGTGCTAGAAAGATGGGACAGGGGATTTACGAGCAGTACTTC.

V usage is TRBV6-6 and J usage is TRBJ2-7, with TRBD1 identical over 8 bases. Trimming cost V 5 bases and J 7 bases; bases outside gene matches: 16. This CDR3 spans 16 amino acids. Germline CDR1 and CDR2: MNHNY and SVGAGI (reference sequence). CDR3 region: CASSQGGRGPLWEQYF. DNA of the CDR3: TGTGCCAGCAGTCAAGGAGGCAGGGGGCCCTTATGGGAGCAGTACTTC.

The chain is built from TRBV12-3 or TRBV12-4 and TRBJ2-7; no definite D call. Trimming left V 5 bases short and J 5 bases short, with 19 bases between. This CDR3 is built from 15 residues. For the CDR3, the DNA is TGTGCCAGCAGTAGAAACCCGACCGTTTTCGACGAGCAGTACTTC. It specifies CASSRNPTVFDEQYF.

This sequence joins TRBV7-2 and TRBJ1-6; TRBD1 matches 7 bases. CDR3 length equals 15 residues. CDR1 is SGHTA, CDR2 FQGNSA, per germline. Germline trimming cut 7 bases from V and 7 bases from J; bases unmatched to any gene: 10. CDR3 coding DNA: TGTGCCAGCAACAAAATGGGACAGAAAAATTCACCCCTCCACTTT. Its translation is CASNKMGQKNSPLHF.

To note about this clonotype: The conserved closing phenylalanine or tryptophan is absent in this CDR3, likely reflecting a read error. No DNA is shown, since the ends of the CDR3 on it are uncertain; the CDR3 is the one TCRdb lists. This chain links TRBV29-1 with TRBJ2-1; the table's D gene call, TRBD1, was not cross checked with the DNA. The CDR3 adds up to 17 amino acids, both ends counted. Germline V gives CDR1 SQVTM, CDR2 ANQGSEA. The CDR3 here is CSVEDLVTGGRGYTFGS.

The genes are TRBV2 and TRBJ2-5, with D hard to call. Germline V CDR1 and CDR2: SNHLY, FYNNEI. This CDR3 region has 14 residues. Trimming shortened V by 6 bases and J by 11 bases, and 22 bases separated the two germline ends. CDR3 region: CASRSQFPGNEQYF. CDR3 nucleotides: TGTGCCAGCAGGTCGCAATTTCCGGGCAATGAGCAGTACTTC.

This sequence joins TRBV29-1 and TRBJ2-1; D possibly corresponds to TRBD2 (7 bases). The V gene lost 5 bases and the J gene lost 4 bases, with 15 bases spanning the gap. CDR3 length: 14 residues. From germline, CDR1 is SQVTM and CDR2 ANQGSEA. CDR3 nucleotides: TGCAGCGTTAATCCCCGGGGGGCGTACAATGAGCAGTTCTTC. It is translated as CSVNPRGAYNEQFF.

This clonotype was detected only once. The V gene is TRBV7-9, the J gene TRBJ1-1; D might be TRBD1 (5 bases). CDR3 length: 16 residues. Trimming took off 4 bases at V and 2 bases at J, with 17 bases between the two ends. Germline loops: CDR1 SEHNR, CDR2 FQNEAQ (reference sequence). CDR3 loop: CASSSLGAARNTEAFF. CDR3 DNA sequence: TGTGCCAGCAGCTCGCTAGGGGCCGCTCGTAACACTGAAGCTTTCTTT.

This chain uses TRBV21-1 with TRBJ2-3; the D call in the table, TRBD2, was not verified against the DNA. TRBV21-1 constitutes a pseudogene. The CDR3 consists of 17 residues. CDR3 sequence (DNA): TGTGCCAGCAGCAGCAGACTAGCGAGGGGACTCACAGATACGCAGTATTTT. It codes for CASSSRLARGLTDTQYF.

This clonotype was picked up one time. The J gene is TRBJ2-3, the V gene TRBV9; 7 bases fit TRBD1. CDR3 size: 15 residues. V dropped 0 bases and J dropped 1; count of bases not matched to a gene: 2. Germline CDR1 SGDLS, CDR2 YYNGEE. DNA for the CDR3: TGTGCCAGCAGCGTAGAGGGGGCCCGCACAGATACGCAGTATTTT. Amino acids: CASSVEGARTDTQYF. Full variable domain (outside the CDR3, taken from reference TRBV9 and TRBJ2-3): DSGVTQTPKHLITATGQRVTLRCSPRSGDLSVYWYQQSLDQGLQFLIQYYNGEERAKGNILERFSAQQFPDLHSELNLSSLELGDSALYFCASSVEGARTDTQYFGPGTRLTVL.

This sequence joins TRBV7-9 and TRBJ1-1, with TRBD1 as a possible D gene (5 bases). Germline V lookup: CDR1 SEHNR, CDR2 FQNEAQ (reference sequence). This CDR3 spans 13 amino acids. The CDR3 DNA reads TGTGTACCAACAGGACCCCTGAACACTGAAGCTTTCTTT. Residues: CVPTGPLNTEAFF.

This sequence joins TRBV30 and TRBJ2-5; D is possibly TRBD2 (6 bases). V was pared by 0 bases and J by 12 bases, with 23 bases between. Germline lookup yields CDR1 GTSNPN and CDR2 SVGIG (reference sequence). CDR3 size: 15 residues. The CDR3 loop is CAWSVNARRGNNEYF. CDR3 in DNA: TGTGCCTGGAGTGTAAACGCGCGGCGGGGTAACAATGAGTACTTC.

This clonotype was detected only a few times. This chain joins TRBV29-1 and TRBJ2-1; 8 nucleotides agree with TRBD2. Losses at the gene ends were 3 bases for V and 3 bases for J; bases not matched to a gene: 4. CDR1 SQVTM and CDR2 ANQGSEA come from the germline V gene. The CDR3 covers 14 residues. CDR3: CSVDGLAGYNEQFF. CDR3 nucleotides: TGCAGCGTTGATGGCCTAGCGGGCTACAATGAGCAGTTCTTC.

The chain carries TRBV6-2 or TRBV6-3 and TRBJ1-5, with D hard to call. Germline-derived CDR1 and CDR2 are MNHEY and SVGEGT. The CDR3 loop spans 16 amino acids. The V end lost 0 bases, the J end lost 0 bases, and 9 bases lay between the germline ends. The CDR3 nucleotides are TGTGCCAGCAGTTACTCGATCCTTTATAGCAATCAGCCCCAGCATTTT. This sequence encodes CASSYSILYSNQPQHF.

This clonotype showed up just a few times. The chain joins TRBV2 to TRBJ1-6; the D gene is possibly TRBD1 (5 bases). Trimming took off 6 bases at V and 6 bases at J, with 12 bases between the two ends. Germline values: CDR1 SNHLY, CDR2 FYNNEI. This CDR3 region has 14 residues. DNA of the CDR3: TGTGCCAGCAGGAAAAGTGGGACTAATTCACCCCTCCACTTT. This encodes CASRKSGTNSPLHF.

The CDR3: CASRKGSGELFF. The CDR3 bases are TGTGCCAGCAGGAAGGGGTCCGGGGAGCTGTTTTTT. The chain has TRBV5-6 and TRBJ2-2; a possible D gene is TRBD1 (5 bases). Germline V gene sequence: CDR1 SGHDT, CDR2 YYEEEE. Trimming took 5 bases from V and 6 from J, leaving 8 bases between them. This CDR3 is 12 amino acids long.